This is a list of T cell receptor beta chains from one sample in a study of low-dose radiotherapy and immunotherapy resistance in tumors. A single record per CDR3 protein comes from TCRdb applying MiXCR to the reads. The sample holds 100,000 or so distinct CDR3 sequences, less than 25% seen once. This specimen consisted of PBMCs, obtained after low-dose radiotherapy plus immunotherapy. Source of these receptors: a male donor with prostate cancer. CDR3s include the opening cysteine and the closing phenylalanine or tryptophan. D genes are given only for firm matches. Where a row states a size, it is once, few, many or the class of an expanded clone; other rows omit it.

J,D,V,size,DNA,CDR3
TRBJ2-1,.,TRBV3-1,few,TGTGCCAGCAGCACCGTGGGAGGTGACCTCCTTAGGTACAATGAGCAGTTCTTC,CASSTVGGDLLRYNEQFF
TRBJ2-3,.,TRBV20-1,many,TGCAGTGCTAGAGACCCTGGGGGGGCCGATACGCAGTATTTT,CSARDPGGADTQYF
TRBJ1-2,.,TRBV5-3,.,TGTGCCAGCCGACCGAGGGGAGGGAACTATGGCTACACCTTC,CASRPRGGNYGYTF
TRBJ1-4,.,TRBV14,.,.,CASSQGQPFEKTVFF
TRBJ2-7,TRBD1,TRBV7-9,many,TGTGCCAGCAGTTACTTACTAGCCGGGACAGGGAGCCACGAGCAGTACTTC,CASSYLLAGTGSHEQYF
TRBJ2-1,.,TRBV24-1,.,TGTGCCACCAGTGAGGCTACCCTTAGCTACAATGAGCAGTTCTTC,CATSEATLSYNEQFF
TRBJ2-5,.,TRBV11-2,many,TGTGCCAGCAGCGGGGGGGGGGCCGCAGAGACCCAGTACTTC,CASSGGGAAETQYF
TRBJ2-7,.,TRBV3-1,many,TGTGCCAGCAGCCACGCCTCCTACGAGCAGTACTTC,CASSHASYEQYF
TRBJ1-1,.,TRBV3-1,many,TGTGCCAGCACACCAAATCCGGTGGGAGAAACTGAAGCTTTCTTT,CASTPNPVGETEAFF
TRBJ2-7,.,TRBV5-1,many,TGCGCCAGCCGGGACAACTACGAGCAGTACTTC,CASRDNYEQYF
TRBJ2-5,TRBD2,TRBV4-2,many,TGTGCCAGCAGCCAAGACTGGGGGACTAGCGGGGGTACCTTCCAAGAGACCCAGTACTTC,CASSQDWGTSGGTFQETQYF
TRBJ1-1,.,TRBV5-3,many,TGTGCCAGCAGTTGGGGGGGGAACACTGAAGCTTTCTTT,CASSWGGNTEAFF
TRBJ2-3,TRBD1,TRBV12-3/TRBV12-4,many,TGTGCCAGCAGTTGGGACAGCAACACAGATACGCAGTATTTT,CASSWDSNTDTQYF
TRBJ2-1,.,TRBV7-9,.,TGTGCCAGCGGTCGCGGGGAGATGTACAATGAGCAGTTCTTC,CASGRGEMYNEQFF
TRBJ2-7,TRBD2,TRBV5-1,many,TGCGCCAGCAGCACGACTAGCGGGGCTACCTACGAGCAGTACTTC,CASSTTSGATYEQYF
TRBJ2-7,.,TRBV7-9,many,TGTGCCAGCAGCCAAGGACACCTTTATTACGAGCAGTACTTC,CASSQGHLYYEQYF
TRBJ2-7,.,TRBV15,many,TGTGCCACCAGCAGAGATGCAGGGCTAGGCTACGAGCAGTACTTC,CATSRDAGLGYEQYF
TRBJ2-2,.,TRBV20-1,.,.,CSARDAGGARGGSCFF
TRBJ2-6,.,TRBV29-1,many,TGCAGCGTGGGGGGACTTTCTGGGGCCAACGTCCTGACTTTC,CSVGGLSGANVLTF
TRBJ2-2,.,TRBV6-5,.,TGTGCCAGCAGTTACTCGACCAGCGGAGATCCACACACCGGGGAGCTGTTTTTT,CASSYSTSGDPHTGELFF
TRBJ1-2,.,TRBV27,many,TGTGCCAGCAGTTTAGGTCTTCCTGGGTCCTATGGCTACACCTTC,CASSLGLPGSYGYTF
TRBJ2-1,.,TRBV12-3/TRBV12-4,medium-sized,TGTGCCAGCAGTTTGGGCCAGAACAATGAGCAGTTCTTC,CASSLGQNNEQFF
TRBJ1-5,.,TRBV24-1,many,TGTGCCACCAGTGATTTGAATCTGGAATTCAATCAGCCCCAGCATTTT,CATSDLNLEFNQPQHF
TRBJ2-2,.,TRBV12-3/TRBV12-4,many,TGTGCCAGCAGTTTAGCGACCGACACCGGGGAGCTGTTTTTT,CASSLATDTGELFF
TRBJ2-7,.,TRBV11-2,many,TGTGCCAGCAGCCCCTCCTACGAGCAGTACTTC,CASSPSYEQYF
TRBJ1-6,.,TRBV2,many,TGTGCCAGCAGTGTGGCCTATAATTCACCCCTCCACTTT,CASSVAYNSPLHF
TRBJ1-1,.,TRBV11-2,.,TGTGCCAGCAGCACAGCAGGAACCGGTGTGGGGTCTGAAGCTTTCTTT,CASSTAGTGVGSEAFF
TRBJ1-3,.,TRBV20-1,many,TGCAGTGCTAGTCAGGGCGCGGGAAGAGGAAACACCATATATTTT,CSASQGAGRGNTIYF
TRBJ1-1,.,TRBV5-4,many,TGTGCCAGCAGCTTAGGGCTCGACTATGAAGCTTTCTTT,CASSLGLDYEAFF
TRBJ2-2,.,TRBV20-1,many,TGCAGTGCTAGAGCCGAGTGGGACACCGGGGAGCTGTTTTTT,CSARAEWDTGELFF
TRBJ1-5,TRBD1,TRBV2,.,TGTGCCAGCCGGGACAGGGGAATTCAGCCCCAGCATTTT,CASRDRGIQPQHF
TRBJ2-7,.,TRBV29-1,many,TGCAGCGTTGCGAGGAGCTACGAGCAGTACTTC,CSVARSYEQYF
TRBJ1-2,TRBD1,TRBV28,many,TGTGCCAGCAGTCCCCCCGGGGTACAGGGGGTTAACTATGGCTACACCTTC,CASSPPGVQGVNYGYTF
TRBJ2-5,.,TRBV12-3/TRBV12-4,many,TGTGCCAGCAGCCCCGGGCCACTCCAAGAGACCCAGTACTTC,CASSPGPLQETQYF
TRBJ1-2,TRBD1,TRBV2,many,TGTGCCAGCAGAGCCCTGGACAGGCCTAACTATGGCTACACCTTC,CASRALDRPNYGYTF
TRBJ2-3,TRBD1,TRBV6-6,many,TGTGCCAGCAGAAGCTTCGAGAACAGGGGGCGCACAGATACGCAGTATTTT,CASRSFENRGRTDTQYF
TRBJ1-5,.,TRBV10-3,many,TGTGCCATCAAAGGGGCAGGAGAAAATCAGCCCCAGCATTTT,CAIKGAGENQPQHF
TRBJ1-5,TRBD1,TRBV20-1,many,TGCAGTGCTGGGACAGGGTTTCATAGCAATCAGCCCCAGCATTTT,CSAGTGFHSNQPQHF
TRBJ1-4,.,TRBV5-6,.,.,CASSLMLGGLRKTVFF